Listed here are 20 T cell receptor beta chains from one sample, sequenced in a study of T cell repertoires in cytomegalovirus infection. No cognate antigen is known for these TCRs. TCRdb re-analysed the reads in MiXCR, keeping a single row per CDR3 protein. This sample has roughly 920,000 distinct CDR3 sequences, with approximately 31% found just once. The sequences come from cultured CD8+ T cells from PBMCs, collected from culture after CMV antigen stimulation. The source is a human donor in good health (CMV status not recorded). Some clones in this sample may be carry-over from other donors' samples.

The chain is built from TRBV27 and TRBJ1-5; TRBD1 matches at 10 bases. This CDR3 is 15 amino acids long. V lost 5 bases to trimming and J lost 6 bases; unmatched junction nucleotides: 7. Germline assignment: CDR1 MNHEY and CDR2 SMNVEV (reference sequence). DNA for the CDR3: TGTGCCAGCAGTCACCAGACAGGGGGCAGTCAGCCCCAGCATTTT. Translated: CASSHQTGGSQPQHF.

The V gene is TRBV6-2 or TRBV6-3, the J gene TRBJ2-7, with D perhaps assigned TRBD1 or TRBD2 (6 bases each). CDR1 is MNHEY, CDR2 SVGEGT, per germline. The CDR3 extends over 14 amino acids. Trimming removed 5 bases from V and 6 bases from J, with 17 bases in between. CDR3 residues: CASSAGHLLGEQYV. CDR3 sequence (DNA): TGTGCCAGCAGTGCGGGACACCTCCTGGGCGAGCAGTACGTC.

This clonotype was found a few times. The chain combines TRBV7-6 with TRBJ1-1; perhaps TRBD1 as D (5 bases). The CDR3 loop spans 15 amino acids. The germline V and J ends were trimmed by 6 bases and 5 bases, with 19 bases remaining between them. Germline V gives CDR1 SGHVS, CDR2 FNYEAQ. CDR3 in DNA: TGTGCCAGCAGTCGGGGGGGTTCGAAAAGGACTGAAGCTTTCTTT. This gives the protein CASSRGGSKRTEAFF.

CDR3 in DNA: TGTGCTAGTGGTTTCTCCCTCGGACAGGGAAGGGCCCCGGGCTTCCAGTACGTC. Translated: CASGFSLGQGRAPGFQYV. The chain recombines TRBV12-5 with TRBJ2-7; 8 positions agree with TRBD1. The J segment lost 10 bases and the V segment lost 3 bases, leaving 23 bases of the junction unmatched. The length of the CDR3 is 18 residues. Germline values: CDR1 LGHNT, CDR2 FRNRAP.

This chain links TRBV4-1 with TRBJ1-6, with D unresolved. CDR1 and CDR2 (germline): MGHRA, YSYEKL. The V end was cut by 0 bases, the J end by 9 bases, with 9 bases between. The CDR3 has 14 amino acids. The CDR3 coding sequence is TGCGCCAGCAGCCAAGATGCGGTTGGTTCACCCCTCCACTTT. Translation: CASSQDAVGSPLHF.

There are many counts of this clonotype. This chain uses TRBV7-2 with TRBJ1-5; 11 bases map to TRBD1. CDR3 length equals 17 residues. Trimming cost V 1 base and J 6 bases; bases outside gene matches: 8. Germline V CDR1 and CDR2: SGHTA, FQGNSA. This chain's CDR3 is CASSLVLDRGLGQPQHF. CDR3 nucleotides: TGTGCCAGCAGCTTAGTTTTGGACAGGGGGCTGGGTCAGCCCCAGCATTTT.

This chain connects TRBV7-9 to TRBJ2-1; tentatively, D is TRBD2 (5 bases). Germline V gene lookup returns CDR1 SEHNR and CDR2 FQNEAQ (reference sequence). This CDR3 comprises 14 residues. Deletions cut 1 base from V and 5 bases from J, with 9 bases between. The CDR3 loop reads CASSLVDGDNEQFF. The CDR3 nucleotides are TGTGCCAGCAGCTTAGTCGACGGGGACAATGAGCAGTTCTTC.

This clonotype was counted only a few times. This chain uses TRBV2 with TRBJ2-6; perhaps TRBD2 as D (6 bases). Germline CDR1 reads SNHLY; CDR2 reads FYNNEI. CDR3 length: 17 amino acids. V gave up 0 bases and J gave up 3 bases, with 12 bases separating them. DNA of the CDR3: TGTGCCAGCAGTGAAGCGGGGTGGGACTTTGGGGCCAACGTCCTGACTTTC. Its translation: CASSEAGWDFGANVLTF.

This clonotype was counted only a few times. The chain is built from TRBV15 and TRBJ2-7; weak D call: TRBD2 (5 bases). Deletions cut 0 bases from V and 6 bases from J, with 9 bases between. There are 13 residues in the CDR3. Germline loops: CDR1 LNHNV, CDR2 YYDKDF (reference sequence). The CDR3 loop reads CATSREHGGEQYF. CDR3 nucleotides: TGTGCCACCAGCAGAGAACATGGAGGCGAGCAGTACTTC. The full variable domain, completed using reference TRBV15 and TRBJ2-7, is DAMVIQNPRYQVTQFGKPVTLSCSQTLNHNVMYWYQQKSSQAPKLLFHYYDKDFNNEADTPDNFQSRRPNTSFCFLDIRSPGLGDTAMYLCATSREHGGEQYFGPGTRLTVT.

This clonotype was seen many times. This chain links TRBV15 with TRBJ2-1; 8 positions agree with TRBD2. The CDR3 is 16 amino acids. J was trimmed by 6 bases and V by 3 bases; bases with no gene match: 10. Looked up from germline, CDR1 is LNHNV and CDR2 is YYDKDF (reference sequence). CDR3 loop: CATSSDKRRGANEQFF. The CDR3 region has the DNA TGTGCCACCAGCAGTGACAAGAGGCGGGGGGCCAATGAGCAGTTCTTC.

The chain has TRBV6-5 and TRBJ2-7; D perhaps matches TRBD2 (6 bases). Germline CDR1 and CDR2: MNHEY and SVGAGI. The CDR3 is 13 amino acids. V was shortened by 5 bases and J by 8 bases, with 16 bases between the two germline ends. The DNA for the CDR3 is TGTGCCAGCAGTCCGCGGGACTTGGGCAAGCAGTACGTC. This encodes CASSPRDLGKQYV.

This clonotype was counted a few times. The chain carries TRBV19 and TRBJ1-1, with TRBD1 matching 9 bases. Germline trimming cut 3 bases from V and 3 bases from J; bases unmatched to any gene: 2. CDR3 length equals 14 residues. Germline-derived CDR1 and CDR2 are LNHDA and SQIVND (reference sequence). The CDR3 region is CASSIRQGDTEAFF. The CDR3 DNA is TGTGCCAGTAGTATCCGACAGGGGGACACTGAAGCTTTCTTT.

The chain recombines TRBV15 with TRBJ2-3; TRBD1 or TRBD2 may be the D gene (5 bases each). The CDR3 totals 12 residues. V was trimmed by 8 bases and J by 4 bases, leaving 10 bases between them. Looked up from germline, CDR1 is LNHNV and CDR2 is YYDKDF (reference sequence). CDR3 amino acids: CATARGADTQYF. Here the CDR3 DNA reads TGTGCCACCGCCCGAGGGGCAGATACGCAGTATTTT.

The sample holds a few counts of this clonotype. The V gene is TRBV19, the J gene TRBJ1-1; possibly TRBD1 for D (5 bases). V lost 1 base and J lost 4, with 19 bases in between. CDR3 size: 17 residues. Germline assignment: CDR1 LNHDA and CDR2 SQIVND (reference sequence). CDR3 sequence: CASSIVFRGLSGTEAFF. In nucleotides, the CDR3 is TGTGCCAGTAGTATAGTTTTTCGGGGGTTGAGTGGCACTGAAGCTTTCTTT.

The rearrangement links TRBV12-3 or TRBV12-4 to TRBJ2-1; 9 nucleotides line up with TRBD2. There are 15 residues in the CDR3. V shed 3 bases and J 9 bases; nucleotides not matched to a gene: 9. The CDR3 DNA is TGTGCCAGCAGTTTTGGGGCGGGGGGGGGTGTTGAGCAGTTCTTC. This encodes CASSFGAGGGVEQFF.

This clonotype has only a few counts. This chain joins TRBV6-4 and TRBJ1-2; 8 bases are shared with TRBD1. Per the germline V gene, CDR1 is MRHNA and CDR2 is SNTAGT. This CDR3 spans 16 amino acids. The junction had 13 bases not matched to a gene; V was cut back by 2 bases and J by 8 bases. The DNA for the CDR3 is TGTGCCAGCAGTGACGGGAAGGACAGGGACTACGCCGGCTACACCTTC. Translating gives CASSDGKDRDYAGYTF.

This clonotype was counted ten times or more. This chain links TRBV7-9 with TRBJ1-1; D remains ambiguous. V was cut by 5 bases and J by 5 bases, with 15 bases left in between. The germline CDR1 and CDR2 sequences are SEHNR and FQNEAQ (reference sequence). CDR3 length equals 14 residues. The CDR3 nucleotides are TGTGCCAGCAGCCCGGAGAGAAGGCGAACTGAAGCTTTCTTT. It translates to CASSPERRRTEAFF.

This chain connects TRBV27 to TRBJ1-2, with D possibly TRBD1 on 6 matching bases. Trimming removed 6 bases from V and 7 bases from J, with 18 bases in between. Per the germline V gene, CDR1 is MNHEY and CDR2 is SMNVEV (reference sequence). The CDR3 contains 14 residues. The CDR3: CASRVIGGNAGYTF. CDR3 nucleotides: TGTGCCAGCAGGGTGATAGGGGGAAATGCTGGCTACACCTTC.

J is TRBJ2-7 and V is TRBV27, with D possibly TRBD2 on 5 matching bases. V was trimmed by 5 bases and J by 2 bases, leaving 10 bases between them. The CDR3 sequence is 13 residues long. Germline V gene data show CDR1 as MNHEY and CDR2 as SMNVEV (reference sequence). The CDR3 DNA is TGTGCCAGCAGTCGGACTGGGACCTACGAGCAGTACGTC. This codes for CASSRTGTYEQYV.

The rearrangement joins TRBV6-2 or TRBV6-3 to TRBJ1-2; no firm D call. The CDR3 is 12 residues long. With 6 bases removed from V and 7 bases from J, the gap between germline ends came to 12 bases. The germline V gene encodes CDR1 MNHEY and CDR2 SVGEGT. CDR3 sequence: CASRTSGTGYTF. DNA for the CDR3: TGTGCCAGCAGGACTTCAGGTACTGGCTACACCTTC.